This T cell receptor (beta chain) was sequenced for a study of blood T cell repertoires in COVID-19. Across the whole study: Samples representing acute and convalescent COVID-19 were sourced from the United States, Italy and Spain. Sample material is recorded as cDNA or gDNA derived from T cells, B-cell-depleted T cells, or PBMCs.

Per the study methods: For nucleated cells, counts were estimated from reference gene primer amplification. TCRdb keeps only in-frame clones here, not all; method: immunoSEQ multiplex PCR. The V and J calls and clone size come from that table; D and trimming were worked out from the DNA. Of more than 200,000 clones listed, approximately 80% are singletons. There are 16 residues in the CDR3. After removal of 2 bases from V and 5 bases from J, the junction contained 4 bases not matched to a gene. CDR1 SGHRS and CDR2 YFSETQ come from the germline V gene. The rearrangement uses TRBV5-1 and TRBJ2-1; 13 bases map to TRBD2. This clonotype was obtained from a man in his sixties with acute or convalescent COVID-19. Specimen: peripheral blood. The CDR3 sequence is CASSFAGTSGNNEQFF. The CDR3, as DNA: TGCGCCAGCAGCTTCGCCGGGACTAGCGGGAACAATGAGCAGTTCTTC.